A single sample gave rise to the 10 T cell receptor beta chains below, sequenced in a study of T cells after yellow fever vaccination. TCRdb ran MiXCR on the 5' RACE reads and lists one entry per CDR3 protein. The profile shows a few hundred thousand distinct CDR3 sequences, around 6.4% of them singletons. The specimen was PBMCs, collected 5 days after the yellow fever booster vaccination. Receptors were obtained from a man aged 25 to 45 who received the YFV17D yellow fever vaccine.

Many counts were recorded for this clonotype. The J gene is TRBJ2-3, the V gene TRBV6-1; 11 positions match TRBD2. The V segment lost 8 bases and the J segment 0 bases; nucleotides outside the gene matches: 7. Per germline, CDR1 MNHNS and CDR2 SASEGT. This CDR3 contains 16 residues. Here the CDR3 DNA reads TGTGCCAGCTCGTTAGCGGGGGGGTCTAGCACAGATACGCAGTATTTT. Translated: CASSLAGGSSTDTQYF.

This clonotype was counted only a few times. The CDR3 DNA reads as TGCAGTGCACCGTCCGGGACAGGGGGAAAGTGGCAGCCCCAGCATTTT. This gives the protein CSAPSGTGGKWQPQHF. This sequence joins TRBV20-1 and TRBJ1-5; TRBD1 matches 11 bases. From germline, CDR1 is DFQATT and CDR2 SNEGSKA (reference sequence). V gave up 6 bases and J gave up 7 bases; unmatched junction bases: 14. This CDR3 spans 16 amino acids.

This clonotype was observed a handful of times. The chain joins TRBV27 to TRBJ2-3, with 10 bases matching TRBD2. The CDR3 has 13 residues. Germline lookup yields CDR1 MNHEY and CDR2 SMNVEV (reference sequence). Trimming removed 8 bases from V and 3 bases from J; junction bases left unmatched: 2. The CDR3 spells CASSGLATDTQYF. CDR3 bases: TGTGCCAGCTCGGGACTAGCGACAGATACGCAGTATTTT.

The chain is built from TRBV28 and TRBJ2-7; TRBD2 aligns across 8 bases. The CDR3 runs to 14 residues. CDR1 MDHEN and CDR2 SYDVKM come from the germline V gene. The ends lost 3 bases at V and 2 bases at J; junction bases unmatched: 3. CDR3 sequence: CASSLISGTYEQYF. CDR3 DNA sequence: TGTGCCAGCAGTTTGATTAGCGGGACCTACGAGCAGTACTTC.

Only a few counts were recorded for this clonotype. The J gene is TRBJ1-3, the V gene TRBV2; no reliable D call. There are 16 residues in the CDR3. Germline loops: CDR1 SNHLY, CDR2 FYNNEI. V gave up 3 bases and J gave up 0 bases, with 12 bases separating them. CDR3 DNA sequence: TGTGCCAGCAGTGATAGGACCCCTTCCTCTGGAAACACCATATATTTT. It codes for CASSDRTPSSGNTIYF.

This clonotype was recorded at least ten times. The chain is built from TRBV9 and TRBJ2-2; 8 nucleotides line up with TRBD2. J gave up 5 bases and V 6 bases, and 3 bases lay outside the gene matches. The CDR3 has 13 residues. Germline CDR1 SGDLS, CDR2 YYNGEE. The CDR3 DNA follows: TGTGCCAGCACCTCTAGCGGGACCGGGGAGCTGTTTTTT. Translating it yields CASTSSGTGELFF.

This clonotype has just a few counts. The rearrangement uses TRBV7-2 and TRBJ1-4; D remains unclear. Looked up from germline, CDR1 is SGHTA and CDR2 is FQGNSA. The germline V and J ends were trimmed by 5 bases and 0 bases, with 10 bases remaining between them. The CDR3 runs to 15 residues. The CDR3 reads CASSKMRTTNEKLFF. The CDR3 DNA reads as TGTGCCAGCAGCAAGATGCGTACAACTAATGAAAAACTGTTTTTT.

This clonotype appeared a few times. The chain employs TRBV20-1 and TRBJ2-7, with D unresolved. V was shortened by 1 base and J by 7 bases, with 26 bases between the two germline ends. CDR3 length equals 17 residues. Germline loops: CDR1 DFQATT, CDR2 SNEGSKA (reference sequence). The CDR3 sequence: CSARAWGRRAAQGEQYF. The CDR3 DNA reads as TGCAGTGCTAGAGCTTGGGGTCGTCGGGCAGCCCAAGGGGAGCAGTACTTC.

A few counts support this clonotype. The chain recombines TRBV20-1 with TRBJ2-2; the match to TRBD1 covers 10 bases. This CDR3 is 14 amino acids long. Germline V gene sequence: CDR1 DFQATT, CDR2 SNEGSKA (reference sequence). V was pared by 4 bases and J by 3 bases, with 2 bases of the junction left unmatched. This CDR3 reads CSAKGQGDTGELFF. For the CDR3, the DNA is TGCAGTGCTAAAGGACAGGGGGACACCGGGGAGCTGTTTTTT.

This clonotype appeared many times. This rearrangement joins TRBV7-9 to TRBJ2-5; no definite D call. This CDR3 region has 14 residues. The germline gives CDR1 SEHNR, CDR2 FQNEAQ (reference sequence). Trimming took 4 bases from V and 1 from J, leaving 10 bases between them. DNA of the CDR3: TGTGCCAGCAGCTGGCCGGGCTCCCAAGAGACCCAGTACTTC. The encoded protein is CASSWPGSQETQYF.